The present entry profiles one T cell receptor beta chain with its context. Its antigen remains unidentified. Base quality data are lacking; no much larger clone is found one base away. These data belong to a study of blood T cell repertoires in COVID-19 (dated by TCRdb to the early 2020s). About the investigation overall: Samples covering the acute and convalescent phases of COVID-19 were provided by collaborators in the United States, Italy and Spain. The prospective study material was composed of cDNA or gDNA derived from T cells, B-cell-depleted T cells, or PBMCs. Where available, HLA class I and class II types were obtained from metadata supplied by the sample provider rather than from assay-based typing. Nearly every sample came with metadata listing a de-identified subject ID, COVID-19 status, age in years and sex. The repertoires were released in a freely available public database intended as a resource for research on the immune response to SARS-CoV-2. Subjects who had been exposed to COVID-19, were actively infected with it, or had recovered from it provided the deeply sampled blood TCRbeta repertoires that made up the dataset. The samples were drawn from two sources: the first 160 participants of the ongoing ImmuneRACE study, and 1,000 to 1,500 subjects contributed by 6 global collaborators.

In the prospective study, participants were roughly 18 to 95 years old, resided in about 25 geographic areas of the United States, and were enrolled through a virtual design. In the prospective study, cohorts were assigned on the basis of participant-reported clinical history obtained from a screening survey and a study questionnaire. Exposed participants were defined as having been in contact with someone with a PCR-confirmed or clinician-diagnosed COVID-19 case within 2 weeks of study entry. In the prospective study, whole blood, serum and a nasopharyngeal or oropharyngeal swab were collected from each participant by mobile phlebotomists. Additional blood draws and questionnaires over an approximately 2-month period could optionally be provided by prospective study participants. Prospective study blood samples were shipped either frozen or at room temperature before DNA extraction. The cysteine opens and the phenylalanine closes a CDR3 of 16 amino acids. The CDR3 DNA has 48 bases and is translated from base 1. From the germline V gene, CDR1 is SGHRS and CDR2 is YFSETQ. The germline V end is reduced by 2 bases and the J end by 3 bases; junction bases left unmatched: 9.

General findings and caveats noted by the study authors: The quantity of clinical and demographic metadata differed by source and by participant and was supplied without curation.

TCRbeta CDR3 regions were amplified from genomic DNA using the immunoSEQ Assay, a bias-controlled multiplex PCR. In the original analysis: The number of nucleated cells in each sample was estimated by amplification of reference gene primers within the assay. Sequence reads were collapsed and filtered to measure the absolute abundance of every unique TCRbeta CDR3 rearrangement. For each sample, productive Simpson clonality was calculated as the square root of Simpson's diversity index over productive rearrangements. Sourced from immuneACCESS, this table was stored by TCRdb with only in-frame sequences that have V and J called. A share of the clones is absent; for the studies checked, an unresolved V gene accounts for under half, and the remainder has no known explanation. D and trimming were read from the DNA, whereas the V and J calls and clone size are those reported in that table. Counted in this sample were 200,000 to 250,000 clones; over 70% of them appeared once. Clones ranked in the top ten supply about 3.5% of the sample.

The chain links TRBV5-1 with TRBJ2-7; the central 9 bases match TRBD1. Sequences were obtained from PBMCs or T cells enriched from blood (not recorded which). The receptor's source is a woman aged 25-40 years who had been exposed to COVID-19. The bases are TGCGCCAGCAGCTTCTCCGGGACAGGGTACCTCTACGAGCAGTACTTC. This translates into CASSFSGTGYLYEQYF.